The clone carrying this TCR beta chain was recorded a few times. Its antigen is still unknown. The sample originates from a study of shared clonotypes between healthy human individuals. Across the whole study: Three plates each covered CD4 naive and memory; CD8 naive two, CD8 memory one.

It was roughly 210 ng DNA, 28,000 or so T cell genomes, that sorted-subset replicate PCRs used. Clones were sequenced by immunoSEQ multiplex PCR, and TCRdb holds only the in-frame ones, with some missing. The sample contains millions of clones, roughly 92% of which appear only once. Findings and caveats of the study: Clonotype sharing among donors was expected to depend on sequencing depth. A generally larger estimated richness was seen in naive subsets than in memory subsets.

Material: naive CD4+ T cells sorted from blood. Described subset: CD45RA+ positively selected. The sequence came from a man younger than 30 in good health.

CDR3 amino acids: CASSLWGQGNQPQHF. The CDR3 DNA is TGTGCCAGCAGCTTATGGGGACAGGGCAATCAGCCCCAGCATTTT. The rearrangement uses TRBV7-2 and TRBJ1-5; 8 bases align to TRBD1. The germline CDR1 and CDR2 sequences are SGHTA and FQGNSA. V gave up 2 bases and J gave up 2 bases; unmatched junction bases: 2. The length of the CDR3 is 15 residues.